The clone carrying this TCR beta chain was seen more than once but under ten times. Its antigen is unidentified. The record originates from a study of beta chain features in type 1 diabetes. Study observations and caveats: All four CD4+ subsets from Type 1 diabetes patients carried moderately but significantly shorter TCRB CDR3s. A pattern of fewer insertions and more deletions at VDJ junctions was seen in type 1 diabetes patients.

The authors reverse transcribed all of the isolated RNA, so sequencing captured expressed TCRB transcripts. Generated by immunoSEQ multiplex PCR, the TCRdb table keeps only in-frame clones and is missing some. This repertoire shows about 270,000 clones, roughly an eighth found once; its top ten account for more than 0.015%. V lost 3 bases and J 6 bases, leaving 14 bases between the germline ends. This CDR3 is built from 14 residues. Germline V gene data show CDR1 as KGHSH and CDR2 as LQKENI. The TCR sequence derives from a man aged 25-40 years with type 1 diabetes. Sequencing input: naive CD4+ T cells from blood. The chain combines TRBV18 with TRBJ1-1; D is perhaps TRBD1 (5 bases). The CDR3 here is CASSPLQAAAEAFF. In DNA, the CDR3 is TGTGCCAGCTCACCGTTACAGGCTGCCGCTGAAGCTTTCTTT.